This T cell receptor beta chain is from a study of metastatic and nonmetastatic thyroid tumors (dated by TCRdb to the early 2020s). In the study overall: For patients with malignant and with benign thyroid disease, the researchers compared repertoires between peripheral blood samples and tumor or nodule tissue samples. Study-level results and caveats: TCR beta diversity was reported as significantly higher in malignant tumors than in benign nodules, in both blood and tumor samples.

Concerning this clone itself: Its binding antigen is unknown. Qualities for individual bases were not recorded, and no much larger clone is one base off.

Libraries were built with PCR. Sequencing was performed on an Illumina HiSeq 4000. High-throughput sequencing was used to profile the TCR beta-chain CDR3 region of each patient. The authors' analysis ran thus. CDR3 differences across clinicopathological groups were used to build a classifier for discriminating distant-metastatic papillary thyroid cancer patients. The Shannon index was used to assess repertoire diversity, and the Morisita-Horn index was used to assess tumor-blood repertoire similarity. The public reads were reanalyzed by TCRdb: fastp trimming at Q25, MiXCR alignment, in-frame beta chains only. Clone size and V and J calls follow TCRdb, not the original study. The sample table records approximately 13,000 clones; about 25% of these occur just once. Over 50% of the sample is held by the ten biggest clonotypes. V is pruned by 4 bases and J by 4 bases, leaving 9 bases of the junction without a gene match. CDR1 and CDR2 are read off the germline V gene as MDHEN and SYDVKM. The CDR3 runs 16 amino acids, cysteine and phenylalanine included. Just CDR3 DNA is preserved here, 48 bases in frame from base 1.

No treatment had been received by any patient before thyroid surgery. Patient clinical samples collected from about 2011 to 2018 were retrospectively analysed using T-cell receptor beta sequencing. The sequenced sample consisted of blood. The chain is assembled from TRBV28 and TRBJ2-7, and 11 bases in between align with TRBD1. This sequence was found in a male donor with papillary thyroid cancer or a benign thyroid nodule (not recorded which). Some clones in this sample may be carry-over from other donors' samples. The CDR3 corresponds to CASSSPGTGGWYEQYF. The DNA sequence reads TGTGCCAGCAGTTCCCCCGGGACAGGGGGGTGGTACGAGCAGTACTTC.